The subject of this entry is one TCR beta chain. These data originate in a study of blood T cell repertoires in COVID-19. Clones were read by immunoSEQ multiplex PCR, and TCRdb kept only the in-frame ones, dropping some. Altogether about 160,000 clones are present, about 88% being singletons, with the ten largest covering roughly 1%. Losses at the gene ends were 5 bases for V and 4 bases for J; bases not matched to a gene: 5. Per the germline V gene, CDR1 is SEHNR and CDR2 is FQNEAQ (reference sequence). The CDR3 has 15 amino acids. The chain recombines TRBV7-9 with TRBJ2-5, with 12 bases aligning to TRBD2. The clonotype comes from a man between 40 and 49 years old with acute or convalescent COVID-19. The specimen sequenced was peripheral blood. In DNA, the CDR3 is TGTGCCAGCAGCAACGGACTAGCGGGGAGAGAGACCCAGTACTTC. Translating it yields CASSNGLAGRETQYF.